The following is a TCR beta chain sequence with its context. No antigen is known for it. Germline-derived CDR1 and CDR2 are SGDLS and YYNGEE. J lost 10 bases, V lost 4 bases, and 8 bases had no gene match. This CDR3 has 14 amino acids. Profiled with immunoSEQ multiplex PCR; TCRdb holds only in-frame clones, not every one. The table includes 45,000 to 50,000 clones, more than 60% detected once. This record belongs to a study of T cells in tumors after PD-1 blockade. Turning to the study itself: A subset received ongoing vismodegib 150 mg daily alongside anti-PD-1 therapy. Study-wide points: About 41% of tumor TCR clonotypes were also found in blood.

The starting material was PBMCs, obtained before anti-PD-1 therapy. The clonotype comes from a human donor with advanced basal cell or squamous cell carcinoma (not recorded which). This sequence joins TRBV9 and TRBJ2-1; 10 nucleotides match TRBD2. The CDR3, as DNA: TGTGCCAGCAGCCAGCACCCTAGCGGGGGCGAGCAGTTCTTC. Protein product: CASSQHPSGGEQFF.